The 23 T cell receptor beta chains below were found in one sample sequenced in a study of OX40 agonist ivuxolimab in advanced cancers. The table came from immunoSEQ multiplex PCR; TCRdb's copy has only in-frame clones and leaves some out. Altogether 30,000 to 45,000 clones are present, around three quarters being singletons, with the ten largest covering approximately 18%. The specimen was CD4+ or CD8+ T cells sorted from blood, collected in a trial of the OX40 agonist ivuxolimab. The receptors originated from an adult with an advanced solid tumor such as melanoma, head and neck, liver or kidney cancer.

The chain is built from TRBV18 and TRBJ1-2; D gene ambiguous. CDR1 is KGHSH, CDR2 LQKENI, per germline. This CDR3 contains 12 residues. Trimming removed 2 bases at V and 6 bases at J, with 7 bases between. The CDR3 DNA follows: TGTGCCAGCTCACCAATGGGTGATGGCTACACCTTC. It specifies CASSPMGDGYTF.

This sequence joins TRBV5-1 and TRBJ2-7; 9 positions agree with TRBD1. The CDR3 is 14 amino acids. Losses at the gene ends were 5 bases for V and 5 bases for J; bases not matched to a gene: 8. CDR1 is SGHRS, CDR2 YFSETQ, per germline. DNA of the CDR3: TGCGCCAGCAGGCGGACAGGGGTTGAAAACGAGCAGTACTTC. Translation gives CASRRTGVENEQYF.

The chain employs TRBV5-1 and TRBJ1-2, with unresolved D. With 3 bases removed from V and 10 bases from J, the gap between germline ends came to 16 bases. This CDR3 is built from 13 residues. Germline V gene lookup returns CDR1 SGHRS and CDR2 YFSETQ. For the CDR3, the DNA is TGCGCCAGCAGCTCGGACGGATCCTACCCCTACACCTTC. Its translation: CASSSDGSYPYTF.

The V gene is TRBV9, the J gene TRBJ2-5, with D unclear. The CDR3 is 11 residues long. Trimming stripped 8 bases from V and 1 base from J, with 6 bases between. The V gene's germline CDR1 is SGDLS and CDR2 YYNGEE. The CDR3 sequence: CASSIQETQYF. The CDR3 nucleotides are TGTGCCAGTAGTATCCAAGAGACCCAGTACTTC.

V gene TRBV4-1 combines with J gene TRBJ1-2; TRBD1 agrees at 9 bases. Germline lookup yields CDR1 MGHRA and CDR2 YSYEKL. J lost 4 bases, V lost 0 bases, and 15 bases had no gene match. The CDR3 runs to 19 residues. The CDR3 bases are TGCGCCAGCAGCCAAGATTTGGGGACAGGGCACGGGAGTAGCTATGGCTACACCTTC. As protein: CASSQDLGTGHGSSYGYTF.

The rearrangement uses TRBV9 and TRBJ2-5, with D perhaps matching TRBD2 (6 bases). The germline V gene has CDR1 SGDLS and CDR2 YYNGEE. This CDR3 is built from 14 residues. Between the trimmed V and J ends, which lost 0 bases and 4 bases, there was a span of 10 bases. The CDR3 region has the DNA TGTGCCAGCAGCGTAGGACTAGTGCGAGAGACCCAGTACTTC. It codes for CASSVGLVRETQYF.

This clone was detected once. The J gene is TRBJ1-2, the V gene TRBV6-5; no clear D gene. The germline CDR1 and CDR2 sequences are MNHEY and SVGAGI. The CDR3 totals 13 residues. Trimming shortened V by 2 bases and J by 8 bases, and 12 bases separated the two germline ends. Here the CDR3 DNA reads TGTGCCAGCAGTTACGAAAGGGCCTGGGGCTACACCTTC. It encodes CASSYERAWGYTF.

This sequence joins TRBV4-2 and TRBJ2-5; tentative D call: TRBD2 (5 bases). The tail of the sequence fits TRBJ2-7 better, so the J call may be wrong. Germline V gene lookup returns CDR1 LGHNA and CDR2 YNFKEQ. There are 14 residues in the CDR3. The CDR3 DNA reads as TGTGCCAGCAGCCCACTCGGGGAGACCTACGAGCAGTACTTC. Translating it yields CASSPLGETYEQYF.

The chain has TRBV30 and TRBJ1-6, with 10 bases matching TRBD1. The V segment lost 0 bases and the J segment 7 bases; nucleotides outside the gene matches: 3. This CDR3 spans 15 amino acids. Germline loops: CDR1 GTSNPN, CDR2 SVGIG (reference sequence). CDR3 DNA sequence: TGTGCCTGGAGTGTCTGGGACAGGGGAAATTCACCCCTCCACTTT. This gives the protein CAWSVWDRGNSPLHF.

This clone was picked up a small number of times. The chain is built from TRBV6-6 and TRBJ1-5; TRBD1 matches at 7 bases. Germline loops: CDR1 MNHNY, CDR2 SVGAGI (reference sequence). J gave up 1 base and V 10 bases, and 4 bases lay outside the gene matches. CDR3 size: 13 residues. The CDR3 loop reads CATLRGSNQPQHF. CDR3 coding DNA: TGTGCCACCCTCAGGGGGAGCAATCAGCCCCAGCATTTT.

This rearrangement joins TRBV25-1 to TRBJ2-4, with D possibly TRBD1 on 6 matching bases. The V end lost 4 bases, the J end lost 1 base, and 17 bases lay between the germline ends. CDR1 is MGHDK, CDR2 SYGVNS, per germline. The length of the CDR3 is 17 residues. The CDR3: CASSASGTLGAKNIQYF. CDR3 coding DNA: TGTGCCAGCAGTGCCTCCGGGACACTAGGGGCCAAAAACATTCAGTACTTC.

The V call is TRBV2, the J call TRBJ1-1; unclear D gene. V dropped 8 bases and J dropped 8 bases, with 18 bases sitting between them. The CDR3 covers 13 residues. CDR1 is SNHLY, CDR2 FYNNEI, per germline. The chain's CDR3 is CASQTPTRPEAFF. The CDR3 DNA sequence: TGTGCCAGCCAGACCCCAACCCGGCCAGAAGCTTTCTTT.

This clone was found a few times. The V and J genes are TRBV4-1 and TRBJ2-1; 12 bases agree with TRBD2. Germline CDR1 MGHRA, CDR2 YSYEKL. Unmatched junction bases numbered 13, after V lost 4 bases and J lost 9 bases. The CDR3 is made up of 17 amino acids. The CDR3 loop is CASSPQNLAGGPGEQFF. The CDR3 nucleotides are TGCGCCAGCAGCCCCCAAAATCTAGCGGGGGGGCCTGGTGAGCAGTTCTTC.

This clone occurred a few times. The rearrangement links TRBV27 to TRBJ2-7; 12 nucleotides match TRBD1. V was clipped by 5 bases and J by 5 bases; unmatched bases: 7. The CDR3 spans 15 residues. Germline CDR1 reads MNHEY; CDR2 reads SMNVEV (reference sequence). CDR3 amino acids: CASSPSGQGAHEQYF. As DNA, the CDR3 is TGTGCCAGCAGTCCCTCGGGACAGGGGGCTCACGAGCAGTACTTC.

V and J are TRBV6-5 and TRBJ2-1; D remains ambiguous. Germline-derived CDR1 and CDR2 are MNHEY and SVGAGI. V lost 3 bases and J lost 4, with 16 bases in between. This CDR3 is 16 amino acids long. CDR3 region: CASSYLGYLLYNEQFF. The CDR3 nucleotides read TGTGCCAGCAGTTATTTAGGATACCTTCTTTACAATGAGCAGTTCTTC.

The chain is built from TRBV25-1 and TRBJ1-1; D unclear. The CDR3 length is 14 residues. Trimming removed 0 bases at V and 5 bases at J, with 10 bases between. Germline values: CDR1 MGHDK, CDR2 SYGVNS. The CDR3 region is CASSEYVGQTEAFF. In nucleotides, the CDR3 is TGTGCCAGCAGTGAATACGTGGGCCAGACTGAAGCTTTCTTT.

The chain carries TRBV18 and TRBJ2-6, with 9 bases lining up with TRBD1. Germline CDR1 reads KGHSH; CDR2 reads LQKENI. The length of the CDR3 is 17 residues. The V segment lost 3 bases and the J segment 3 bases; nucleotides outside the gene matches: 6. The CDR3 DNA reads as TGTGCCAGCTCACCCCAACAGGGGGCGGTTGGGGCCAACGTCCTGACTTTC. Its translation is CASSPQQGAVGANVLTF.

The chain employs TRBV5-1 and TRBJ1-1; D is undetermined. The length of the CDR3 is 13 residues. The ends were cut back, 3 bases at V and 0 bases at J, with 6 bases in the middle. Germline CDR1 SGHRS, CDR2 YFSETQ. The DNA for the CDR3 is TGCGCCAGCAGCTCATCCATGAACACTGAAGCTTTCTTT. This translates into CASSSSMNTEAFF.

The chain recombines TRBV11-2 with TRBJ1-5, with D possibly matching TRBD1 (6 bases). Trimming left V 1 base short and J 3 bases short, with 10 bases between. Germline CDR1 reads SGHAT; CDR2 reads FQNNGV. The CDR3 totals 15 residues. The CDR3 DNA is TGTGCCAGCAGCTTAGCGGGGGGCCTCAATCAGCCCCAGCATTTT. The encoded protein is CASSLAGGLNQPQHF.

The genes are TRBV5-4 and TRBJ1-2, with 10 bases fitting TRBD1. CDR3 size: 15 residues. Unmatched junction bases numbered 8, after V lost 1 base and J lost 8 bases. The germline gives CDR1 SGHNT, CDR2 YYREEE (reference sequence). This CDR3 reads CASSLPDGTGVGYTF. The DNA for the CDR3 is TGTGCCAGCAGCTTGCCCGATGGGACAGGGGTGGGCTACACCTTC.

The gene calls are TRBV10-3 and TRBJ2-3; TRBD2 is a possible D gene (6 bases). V was cut by 10 bases and J by 0 bases, with 11 bases left in between. CDR1 is ENHRY and CDR2 is SYGVKD in the germline V gene. The CDR3 loop spans 13 amino acids. The CDR3 DNA follows: TGTGCCACCGCGGGACTGAGCACAGATACGCAGTATTTT. This encodes CATAGLSTDTQYF.

The V and J genes are TRBV7-3 and TRBJ2-2, with 8 bases that match TRBD1. CDR1 is SGHTA, CDR2 FQGTGA, per germline. V was pared by 5 bases and J by 0 bases, with 8 bases of the junction left unmatched. CDR3 length: 17 amino acids. CDR3 nucleotides: TGTGCCAGCAGCATGGGGCCACAGGGGGCGAACACCGGGGAGCTGTTTTTT. This sequence encodes CASSMGPQGANTGELFF. The full variable domain, with the rest looked up from reference TRBV7-3 and TRBJ2-2, is GAGVSQTPSNKVTEKGKYVELRCDPISGHTALYWYRQSLGQGPEFLIYFQGTGAADDSGLPNDRFFAVRPEGSVSTLKIQRTERGDSAVYLCASSMGPQGANTGELFFGEGSRLTVL.

The chain recombines TRBV4-2 with TRBJ1-5; 9 bases fit TRBD1. Germline V gives CDR1 LGHNA, CDR2 YNFKEQ. Trimming removed 0 bases from V and 7 bases from J; junction bases left unmatched: 4. The CDR3 totals 15 residues. The CDR3 region has the DNA TGTGCCAGCAGCCAAGAGACAGGGGGTGGCCAGCCCCAGCATTTT. Its translation: CASSQETGGGQPQHF.